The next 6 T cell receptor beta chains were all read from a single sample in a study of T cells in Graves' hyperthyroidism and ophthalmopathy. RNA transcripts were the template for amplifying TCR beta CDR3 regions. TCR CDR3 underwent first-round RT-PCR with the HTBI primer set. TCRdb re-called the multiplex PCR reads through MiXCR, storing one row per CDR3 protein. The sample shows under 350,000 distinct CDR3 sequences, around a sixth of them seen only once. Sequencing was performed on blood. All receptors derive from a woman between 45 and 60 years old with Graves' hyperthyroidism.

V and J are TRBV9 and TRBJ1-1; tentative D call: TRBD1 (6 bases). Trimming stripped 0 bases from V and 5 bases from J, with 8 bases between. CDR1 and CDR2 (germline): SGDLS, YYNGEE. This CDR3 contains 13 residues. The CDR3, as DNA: TGTGCCAGCAGCGTAGGGGGGGCTACTGAAGCTTTCTTT. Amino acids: CASSVGGATEAFF. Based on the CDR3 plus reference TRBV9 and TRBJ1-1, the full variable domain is DSGVTQTPKHLITATGQRVTLRCSPRSGDLSVYWYQQSLDQGLQFLIQYYNGEERAKGNILERFSAQQFPDLHSELNLSSLELGDSALYFCASSVGGATEAFFGQGTRLTVV.

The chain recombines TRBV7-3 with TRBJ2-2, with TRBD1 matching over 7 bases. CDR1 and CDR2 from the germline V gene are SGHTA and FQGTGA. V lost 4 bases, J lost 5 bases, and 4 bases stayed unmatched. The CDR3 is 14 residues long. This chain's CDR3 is CASSSTGATGELFF. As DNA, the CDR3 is TGTGCCAGCAGCTCCACAGGGGCGACCGGGGAGCTGTTTTTT. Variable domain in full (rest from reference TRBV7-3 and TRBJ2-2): GAGVSQTPSNKVTEKGKYVELRCDPISGHTALYWYRQSLGQGPEFLIYFQGTGAADDSGLPNDRFFAVRPEGSVSTLKIQRTERGDSAVYLCASSSTGATGELFFGEGSRLTVL.

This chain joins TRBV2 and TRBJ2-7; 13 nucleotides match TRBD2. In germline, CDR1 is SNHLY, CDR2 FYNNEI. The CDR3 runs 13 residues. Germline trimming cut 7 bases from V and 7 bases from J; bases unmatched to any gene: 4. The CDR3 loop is CASNGLAGEEQYF. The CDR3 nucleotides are TGTGCCAGCAACGGACTAGCGGGAGAGGAGCAGTACTTC.

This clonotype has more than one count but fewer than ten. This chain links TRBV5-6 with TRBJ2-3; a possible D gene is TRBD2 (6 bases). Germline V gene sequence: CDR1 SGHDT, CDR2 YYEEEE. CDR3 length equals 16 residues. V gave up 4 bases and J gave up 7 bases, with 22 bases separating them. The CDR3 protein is CASSAYAAGPLHTQYF. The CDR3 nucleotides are TGTGCCAGCAGCGCTTACGCTGCGGGACCACTCCATACGCAGTATTTT.

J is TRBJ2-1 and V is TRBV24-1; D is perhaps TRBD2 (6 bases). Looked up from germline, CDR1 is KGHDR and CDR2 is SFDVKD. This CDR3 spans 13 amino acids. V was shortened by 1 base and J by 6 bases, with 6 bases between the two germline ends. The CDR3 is CATSDLLANEQFF. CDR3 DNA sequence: TGTGCCACCAGTGATTTACTAGCCAATGAGCAGTTCTTC.

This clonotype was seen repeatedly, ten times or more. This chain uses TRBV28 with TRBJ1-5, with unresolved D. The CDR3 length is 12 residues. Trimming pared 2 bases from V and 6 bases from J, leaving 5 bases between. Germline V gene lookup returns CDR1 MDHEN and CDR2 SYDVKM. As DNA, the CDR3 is TGTGCCAGCAGTTTACGAGGTCAGCCCCAGCATTTT. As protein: CASSLRGQPQHF. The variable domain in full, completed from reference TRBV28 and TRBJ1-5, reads DVKVTQSSRYLVKRTGEKVFLECVQDMDHENMFWYRQDPGLGLRLIYFSYDVKMKEKGDIPEGYSVSREKKERFSLILESASTNQTSMYLCASSLRGQPQHFGDGTRLSIL.